The 22 T cell receptor beta chains in this list originate from one sample, sequenced in a study of shared clonotypes between healthy human individuals. Positive CCR7 selection of CD45RO-negative cells yielded the naive CD8 cells, and terminally differentiated effector memory CD45RA+ cells were excluded. Clones were sequenced by immunoSEQ multiplex PCR, and TCRdb holds only the in-frame ones, with some missing. Among over 750,000 clones listed, 96% were seen once. Specimen: naive CD8+ T cells sorted from blood. These receptors were collected from a man in his thirties or forties in good health.

This chain connects TRBV15 to TRBJ1-5; D gene unclear. The V gene's germline CDR1 is LNHNV and CDR2 YYDKDF (reference sequence). The CDR3 length is 17 residues. V was shortened by 1 base and J by 0 bases, with 13 bases between the two germline ends. The CDR3 sequence is CATSRGEQLTSNQPQHF. The DNA for the CDR3 is TGTGCCACCAGCAGAGGGGAACAACTAACTAGCAATCAGCCCCAGCATTTT.

V and J are TRBV4-1 and TRBJ1-5; tentatively, D is TRBD1 (5 bases). Trimming left V 0 bases short and J 2 bases short, with 11 bases between. CDR1 MGHRA and CDR2 YSYEKL come from the germline V gene. CDR3 length equals 16 residues. This CDR3 reads CASSQEPMGGNQPQHF. CDR3 in DNA: TGCGCCAGCAGCCAAGAGCCCATGGGGGGCAATCAGCCCCAGCATTTT.

The chain employs TRBV29-1 and TRBJ2-3; TRBD1 or TRBD2 may be the D gene (5 bases each). Per germline, CDR1 SQVTM and CDR2 ANQGSEA. The length of the CDR3 is 14 residues. CDR3 loop: CITGGVWDTDTQYF. In DNA, the CDR3 is TGCATCACTGGGGGAGTCTGGGACACAGATACGCAGTATTTT.

The CDR3 reads CASSFGQGGGYTF. Written as DNA, the CDR3 is TGTGCCAGCAGTTTTGGACAGGGCGGGGGCTACACCTTC. V gene TRBV6-5 combines with J gene TRBJ1-2, with 8 positions matching TRBD1. The V gene end was trimmed by 4 bases and the J gene end by 8 bases; junction bases not matched to a gene: 6. CDR1 and CDR2 (germline): MNHEY, SVGAGI. The CDR3 runs to 13 residues.

The chain combines TRBV7-6 with TRBJ2-2; D is undetermined. There are 12 residues in the CDR3. V was trimmed by 5 bases and J by 7 bases, leaving 8 bases between them. Germline values: CDR1 SGHVS, CDR2 FNYEAQ. The CDR3 bases are TGTGCCAGCAGCCCTTCCAGCGGGGAGCTGTTTTTT. Translated: CASSPSSGELFF.

This chain links TRBV13 with TRBJ1-2, with D possibly matching TRBD1 (5 bases). The germline V and J ends were trimmed by 0 bases and 7 bases, with 21 bases remaining between them. Germline CDR1 PRHDT, CDR2 FYEKMQ (reference sequence). The CDR3 runs 17 residues. In DNA, the CDR3 is TGTGCCAGCAGCTTAGGAACGGACACAACCACCGGCGGTGGCTACACCTTC. Amino acids: CASSLGTDTTTGGGYTF.

V and J are TRBV15 and TRBJ1-4; TRBD1 is a possible D gene (5 bases). CDR1 and CDR2 (germline): LNHNV, YYDKDF (reference sequence). This CDR3 contains 12 residues. Trimming removed 3 bases from V and 13 bases from J, with 12 bases in between. The CDR3 is CATSSAGWGLFF. Here the CDR3 DNA reads TGTGCCACCAGCAGTGCAGGGTGGGGACTGTTTTTT.

The sample holds one count of this clone. The rearrangement joins TRBV7-6 to TRBJ2-7; D may match TRBD1 or TRBD2 (5 bases each). The CDR3 totals 15 residues. The V and J ends lost 4 bases and 5 bases respectively, with 18 bases between them. CDR1 is SGHVS, CDR2 FNYEAQ, per germline. CDR3 nucleotide sequence: TGTGCCAGCAGCTCAAGGGCCGGGACCATAGACGAGCAGTACTTC. Translated: CASSSRAGTIDEQYF.

The chain employs TRBV27 and TRBJ2-5, with D tentatively TRBD1 (5 bases). Trimming removed 5 bases at V and 1 base at J, with 17 bases between. Germline V CDR1 and CDR2: MNHEY, SMNVEV (reference sequence). The CDR3 runs 16 residues. The DNA for the CDR3 is TGTGCCAGCAGTCCGGTAAATCCCAGGGTCCAAGAGACCCAGTACTTC. It is translated as CASSPVNPRVQETQYF.

The chain is built from TRBV7-9 and TRBJ1-2; TRBD1 agrees at 10 bases. This CDR3 is 14 amino acids long. CDR1 and CDR2 from the germline V gene are SEHNR and FQNEAQ (reference sequence). V shed 7 bases and J 1 base; nucleotides not matched to a gene: 3. This CDR3 reads CASMTGGSNYGYTF. The DNA of the CDR3 is TGTGCCAGCATGACAGGGGGCAGTAACTATGGCTACACCTTC.

The chain couples TRBV27 to TRBJ2-1, with TRBD1 matching over 7 bases. The CDR3 is made up of 13 amino acids. Germline CDR1 reads MNHEY; CDR2 reads SMNVEV (reference sequence). With 8 bases clipped from V and 5 bases from J, the junction kept 6 bases outside the gene matches. The CDR3 sequence is CASGLRGHNEQFF. The CDR3 nucleotides are TGTGCCAGCGGCCTTAGGGGGCACAATGAGCAGTTCTTC.

The chain recombines TRBV6-5 with TRBJ2-3; D is unresolved. The CDR3 sequence is 14 residues long. Germline CDR1 is MNHEY and CDR2 is SVGAGI. V shed 6 bases and J shed 0 bases, with 10 bases lying between them. CDR3 protein: CASSNSESTDTQYF. In DNA, the CDR3 is TGTGCCAGCAGCAACTCCGAAAGCACAGATACGCAGTATTTT.

The chain has TRBV7-2 and TRBJ1-3; D is ambiguous. Trimming removed 0 bases at V and 8 bases at J, with 14 bases between. In germline, CDR1 is SGHTA, CDR2 FQGNSA. CDR3 length: 15 amino acids. CDR3: CASSLAPLEVDTIYF. DNA for the CDR3: TGTGCCAGCAGCTTAGCCCCACTTGAGGTAGACACCATATATTTT. Supplemented by reference TRBV7-2 and TRBJ1-3, the full variable domain reads GAGVSQSPSNKVTEKGKDVELRCDPISGHTALYWYRQSLGQGLEFLIYFQGNSAPDKSGLPSDRFSAERTGGSVSTLTIQRTQQEDSAVYLCASSLAPLEVDTIYFGEGSWLTVV.

This chain uses TRBV7-2 with TRBJ2-2, with a weak D call TRBD2 (6 bases). Between the trimmed V and J ends, which lost 6 bases and 6 bases, there was a span of 14 bases. The germline gives CDR1 SGHTA, CDR2 FQGNSA. The CDR3 consists of 14 residues. CDR3 loop: CASRPRSGAGELFF. The CDR3 DNA is TGTGCCAGCAGACCGCGTTCGGGGGCCGGGGAGCTGTTTTTT.

The V gene is TRBV19, the J gene TRBJ2-1, with TRBD2 matching 10 bases. V shed 1 base, J shed 6 bases, and the junction held 6 bases outside the gene matches. CDR3 length: 16 amino acids. From germline, CDR1 is LNHDA and CDR2 SQIVND (reference sequence). The DNA for the CDR3 is TGTGCCAGTAGTATAGTTGAAGCGGGAGGGCTCAATGAGCAGTTCTTC. The encoded protein is CASSIVEAGGLNEQFF.

The V call is TRBV6-5, the J call TRBJ2-2; TRBD1 aligns across 7 bases. Germline CDR1 and CDR2: MNHEY and SVGAGI. V gave up 8 bases and J gave up 4 bases; unmatched junction bases: 7. This CDR3 is built from 14 residues. Here the CDR3 DNA reads TGTGCCAGCGGGTACCCAGGGGGCACCGGGGAGCTGTTTTTT. This encodes CASGYPGGTGELFF.

This chain connects TRBV28 to TRBJ2-1; D uncertain. This CDR3 is built from 12 residues. Germline values: CDR1 MDHEN, CDR2 SYDVKM. Trimming removed 5 bases from V and 8 bases from J, with 10 bases in between. This chain's CDR3 is CASSPYYDEQFF. CDR3 in DNA: TGTGCCAGCAGTCCATATTATGATGAGCAGTTCTTC.

The chain joins TRBV6-5 to TRBJ2-1; TRBD1 agrees at 10 bases. V gave up 0 bases and J gave up 3 bases; unmatched junction bases: 2. Germline CDR1 MNHEY, CDR2 SVGAGI. The CDR3 extends over 16 amino acids. The CDR3 nucleotides are TGTGCCAGCAGTTACTCGGGGACAGGGGACTACAATGAGCAGTTCTTC. Translated: CASSYSGTGDYNEQFF.

The chain recombines TRBV9 with TRBJ1-1, with D possibly matching TRBD1 (6 bases). Per the germline V gene, CDR1 is SGDLS and CDR2 is YYNGEE. V lost 0 bases and J 4 bases, leaving 19 bases between the germline ends. This CDR3 is built from 17 residues. The CDR3 nucleotides are TGTGCCAGCAGCGTAGGCCAGACAGGAAGCCTGGGCACTGAAGCTTTCTTT. Translating it yields CASSVGQTGSLGTEAFF.

This clone was detected only once. The genes are TRBV4-2 and TRBJ2-2; 8 nucleotides agree with TRBD2. The CDR3 has 18 residues. CDR1 and CDR2 from the germline V gene are LGHNA and YNFKEQ. The V gene end was trimmed by 0 bases and the J gene end by 1 base; junction bases not matched to a gene: 7. In nucleotides, the CDR3 is TGTGCCAGCAGCCAAGATGTCCTCCTAGCGGGGAACACCGGGGAGCTGTTTTTT. Translated, it gives CASSQDVLLAGNTGELFF.

The gene calls are TRBV27 and TRBJ2-7; 13 bases fit TRBD2. This CDR3 spans 15 amino acids. V lost 5 bases, J lost 4 bases, and 5 bases stayed unmatched. CDR1 is MNHEY, CDR2 SMNVEV, per germline (reference sequence). The CDR3 here is CASSNGLAGVYEQYF. The CDR3 DNA follows: TGTGCCAGCAGTAATGGACTAGCGGGAGTTTACGAGCAGTACTTC.

The chain uses TRBV5-1 and TRBJ2-4; 8 bases line up with TRBD1. CDR1 SGHRS and CDR2 YFSETQ come from the germline V gene. The CDR3 totals 15 residues. The J segment lost 1 base and the V segment lost 4 bases, leaving 4 bases of the junction unmatched. CDR3 in amino acids: CASSTDRVAKNIQYF. The CDR3 nucleotides are TGCGCCAGCAGCACGGACAGGGTGGCCAAAAACATTCAGTACTTC.